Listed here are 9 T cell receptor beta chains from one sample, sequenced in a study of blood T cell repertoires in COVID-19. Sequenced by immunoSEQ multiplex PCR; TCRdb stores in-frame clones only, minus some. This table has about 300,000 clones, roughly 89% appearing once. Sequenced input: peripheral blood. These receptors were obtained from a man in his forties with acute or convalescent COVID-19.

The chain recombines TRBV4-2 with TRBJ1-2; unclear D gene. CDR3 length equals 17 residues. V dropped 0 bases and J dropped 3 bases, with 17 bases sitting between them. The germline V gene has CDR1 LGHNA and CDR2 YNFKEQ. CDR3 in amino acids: CASSQDFWQVVDYGYTF. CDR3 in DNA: TGTGCCAGCAGCCAAGACTTTTGGCAGGTCGTCGACTATGGCTACACCTTC.

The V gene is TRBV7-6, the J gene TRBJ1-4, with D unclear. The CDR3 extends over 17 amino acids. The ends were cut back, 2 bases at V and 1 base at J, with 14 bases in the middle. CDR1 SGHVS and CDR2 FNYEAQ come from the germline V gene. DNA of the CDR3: TGTGCCAGCAGCTTACGGACCGGAGGGTTAACTAATGAAAAACTGTTTTTT. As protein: CASSLRTGGLTNEKLFF.

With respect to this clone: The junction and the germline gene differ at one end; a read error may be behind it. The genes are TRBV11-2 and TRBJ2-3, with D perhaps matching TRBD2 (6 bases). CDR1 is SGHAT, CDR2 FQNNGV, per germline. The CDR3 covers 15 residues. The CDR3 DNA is TGTGCCAGCGGCTTCAAGGGGACTCCGTCAGATACGCAGTATTTT. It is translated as CASGFKGTPSDTQYF.

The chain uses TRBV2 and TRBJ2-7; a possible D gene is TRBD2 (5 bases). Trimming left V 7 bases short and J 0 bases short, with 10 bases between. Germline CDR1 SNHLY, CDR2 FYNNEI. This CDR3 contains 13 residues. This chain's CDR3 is CASKSDYSYEQYF. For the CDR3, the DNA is TGTGCCAGCAAGAGCGACTACTCCTACGAGCAGTACTTC.

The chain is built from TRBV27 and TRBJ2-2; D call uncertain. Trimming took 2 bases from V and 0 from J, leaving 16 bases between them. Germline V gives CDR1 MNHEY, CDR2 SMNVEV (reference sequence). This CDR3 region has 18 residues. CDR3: CASSLSHSLVPNTGELFF. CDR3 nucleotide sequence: TGTGCCAGCAGTTTAAGTCACTCCCTAGTCCCGAACACCGGGGAGCTGTTTTTT.

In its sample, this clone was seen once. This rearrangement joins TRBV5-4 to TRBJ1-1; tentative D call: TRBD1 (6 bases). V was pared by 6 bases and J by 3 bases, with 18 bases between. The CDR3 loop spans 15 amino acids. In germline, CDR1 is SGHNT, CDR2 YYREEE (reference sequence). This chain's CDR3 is CASTPRGGGYTEAFF. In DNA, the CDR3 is TGTGCCAGCACCCCCAGAGGGGGAGGGTACACTGAAGCTTTCTTT.

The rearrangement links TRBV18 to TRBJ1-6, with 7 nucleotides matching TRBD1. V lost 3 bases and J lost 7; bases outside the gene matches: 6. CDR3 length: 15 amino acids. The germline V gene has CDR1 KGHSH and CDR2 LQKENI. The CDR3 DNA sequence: TGTGCCAGCTCACCTTTGGGGACAGAAAATTCACCCCTCCACTTT. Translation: CASSPLGTENSPLHF.

CDR3 region: CASSFRTGGNTEAFF. DNA of the CDR3: TGTGCCAGCAGCTTCAGGACAGGGGGGAACACTGAAGCTTTCTTT. The chain has TRBV7-9 and TRBJ1-1; the match to TRBD1 covers 10 bases. The CDR3 has 15 residues. Trimming cost V 3 bases and J 1 base; bases outside gene matches: 2. Per germline, CDR1 SEHNR and CDR2 FQNEAQ (reference sequence).

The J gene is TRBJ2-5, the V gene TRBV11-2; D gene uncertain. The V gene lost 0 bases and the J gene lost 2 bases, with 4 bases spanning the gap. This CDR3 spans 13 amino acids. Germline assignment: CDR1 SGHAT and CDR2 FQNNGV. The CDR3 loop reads CASSLDYQETQYF. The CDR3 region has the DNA TGTGCCAGCAGCTTAGACTATCAAGAGACCCAGTACTTC.